This TCR beta chain was found in a study of blood T cell repertoires in COVID-19. The CDR3 is 15 amino acids. The ends were cut back, 3 bases at V and 2 bases at J, with 12 bases in the middle. Germline V gene lookup returns CDR1 LNHNV and CDR2 YYDKDF (reference sequence). In the authors' workflow: Estimation of nucleated cell counts was performed using reference gene primer amplification. Using immunoSEQ multiplex PCR, the repertoire was profiled, and TCRdb retains in-frame clones only, with some absent. Clone size and V and J calls were adopted from that table, with D and trimming inferred from the DNA. The sample has about 420,000 clones, 70% to 90% seen once.

The sequencing sample was made of peripheral blood. The J gene is TRBJ2-3, the V gene TRBV15, with unresolved D. This receptor was identified in a man aged 18-30 years with COVID-19, enrolled during active disease. CDR3 loop: CATSRALSPTDTQYF. The CDR3 region has the DNA TGTGCCACCAGCAGGGCCCTCAGTCCCACAGATACGCAGTATTTT.